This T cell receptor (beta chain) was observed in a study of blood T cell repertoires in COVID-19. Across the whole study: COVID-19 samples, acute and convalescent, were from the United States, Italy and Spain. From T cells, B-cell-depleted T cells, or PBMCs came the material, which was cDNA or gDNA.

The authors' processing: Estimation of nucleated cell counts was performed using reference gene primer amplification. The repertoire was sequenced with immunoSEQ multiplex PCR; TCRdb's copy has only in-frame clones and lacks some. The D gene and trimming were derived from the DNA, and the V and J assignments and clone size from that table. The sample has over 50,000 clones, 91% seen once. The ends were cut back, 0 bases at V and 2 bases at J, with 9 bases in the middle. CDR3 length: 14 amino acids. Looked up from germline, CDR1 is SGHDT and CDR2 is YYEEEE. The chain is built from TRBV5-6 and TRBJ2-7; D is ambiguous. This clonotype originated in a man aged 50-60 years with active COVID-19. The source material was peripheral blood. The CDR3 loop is CASSLANGAYEQYF. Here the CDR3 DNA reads TGTGCCAGCAGCTTGGCAAACGGAGCCTACGAGCAGTACTTC.